Each of the 14 T cell receptor beta chains below was sequenced from the same sample in a study of Graves' ophthalmopathy and Graves' hyperthyroidism. The study amplified TCR beta CDR3 regions using RNA transcripts. Second-round multiplex PCR followed a first-round RT-PCR using HTBI primers. TCRdb processed the multiplex PCR reads anew with MiXCR; each CDR3 protein has one entry. The sample yields around 1.1 million distinct CDR3 sequences, about 38% seen once. Sequenced input: peripheral blood or thyroid tissue (not recorded which). These receptors were taken from an adult man with Graves' hyperthyroidism.

This clonotype was counted between two and nine times. The J gene is TRBJ1-5, the V gene TRBV7-8; the match to TRBD1 covers 9 bases. Germline V lookup: CDR1 SGHVS, CDR2 FQNEAQ. This CDR3 has 14 residues. Unmatched junction bases numbered 5, after V lost 7 bases and J lost 4 bases. The CDR3, as DNA: TGTGCCAGCATTGGGACAGGGAATAATCAGCCCCAGCATTTT. Amino acids: CASIGTGNNQPQHF.

This clonotype was detected many times. The chain joins TRBV7-9 to TRBJ2-7; no clear D. Per germline, CDR1 SEHNR and CDR2 FQNEAQ (reference sequence). Trimming left V 4 bases short and J 4 bases short, with 8 bases between. The CDR3 covers 12 residues. In DNA form, the CDR3 reads TGTGCCAGCAGCTCCACCTGGTACGAGCAGTACTTC. Encoded protein: CASSSTWYEQYF.

This sequence joins TRBV7-9 and TRBJ2-7, with D perhaps matching TRBD1 or TRBD2 (5 bases each). Germline CDR1 is SEHNR and CDR2 is FQNEAQ (reference sequence). V dropped 6 bases and J dropped 4 bases, with 19 bases sitting between them. The CDR3 covers 15 residues. CDR3 in amino acids: CASRKKGTSQYEQYF. DNA for the CDR3: TGTGCCAGCAGGAAAAAAGGGACCAGTCAGTACGAGCAGTACTTC.

This clonotype was seen many times. This sequence joins TRBV6-6 and TRBJ1-6; TRBD1 matches 7 bases. CDR3 size: 13 residues. Germline assignment: CDR1 MNHNY and CDR2 SVGAGI (reference sequence). J was trimmed by 9 bases and V by 7 bases; bases with no gene match: 6. The CDR3 loop reads CASKGAGSSPLHF. The CDR3 DNA reads TGTGCCAGCAAGGGGGCGGGGAGTTCACCCCTCCACTTT.

This clonotype was observed at least ten times. The V call is TRBV7-8, the J call TRBJ2-7; a possible D gene is TRBD2 (5 bases). This CDR3 has 14 residues. Germline-derived CDR1 and CDR2 are SGHVS and FQNEAQ. Trimming pared 5 bases from V and 3 bases from J, leaving 14 bases between. Written as DNA, the CDR3 is TGTGCCAGCAGCGAGGACTCAAAGGTCTACGAGCAGTACTTC. Protein: CASSEDSKVYEQYF. The full variable domain, completed using reference TRBV7-8 and TRBJ2-7, is GAGVSQSPRYKVAKRGQDVALRCDPISGHVSLFWYQQALGQGPEFLTYFQNEAQLDKSGLPSDRFFAERPEGSVSTLKIQRTQQEDSAVYLCASSEDSKVYEQYFGPGTRLTVT.

This clonotype was recorded a few times. The chain joins TRBV6-5 to TRBJ1-5; D ambiguous. Trimming pared 6 bases from V and 5 bases from J, leaving 11 bases between. CDR1 and CDR2 from the germline V gene are MNHEY and SVGAGI. There are 13 residues in the CDR3. CDR3 loop: CASRGPGDQPQHF. In DNA form, the CDR3 reads TGTGCCAGCAGAGGGCCTGGGGATCAGCCCCAGCATTTT.

There are many counts of this clonotype. V is TRBV29-1 and J is TRBJ1-2; D is possibly TRBD1 (5 bases). Between the trimmed V and J ends, which lost 3 bases and 8 bases, there was a span of 16 bases. The CDR3 sequence is 13 residues long. Germline lookup yields CDR1 SQVTM and CDR2 ANQGSEA. The CDR3 spells CSVDAGWVEGYTF. The CDR3 DNA follows: TGCAGCGTTGACGCAGGGTGGGTGGAAGGCTACACCTTC. The complete variable domain, with remaining parts taken from reference TRBV29-1 and TRBJ1-2, reads SAVISQKPSRDICQRGTSLTIQCQVDSQVTMMFWYRQQPGQSLTLIATANQGSEATYESGFVIDKFPISRPNLTFSTLTVSNMSPEDSSIYLCSVDAGWVEGYTFGSGTRLTVV.

This clonotype was recorded at least ten times. This sequence joins TRBV15 and TRBJ1-5; possible D gene TRBD1, 5 bases. This CDR3 spans 15 amino acids. Germline V gives CDR1 LNHNV, CDR2 YYDKDF (reference sequence). Trimming stripped 5 bases from V and 8 bases from J, with 19 bases between. CDR3 sequence: CATSPNAGVWEPQHF. CDR3 in DNA: TGTGCCACCAGCCCTAATGCGGGGGTCTGGGAGCCCCAGCATTTT.

The chain recombines TRBV10-3 with TRBJ2-1, with TRBD1 as a possible D gene (5 bases). V lost 5 bases and J lost 7, with 15 bases in between. This CDR3 has 14 amino acids. In germline, CDR1 is ENHRY, CDR2 SYGVKD. CDR3 bases: TGTGCCATCAGTACAGTCAGGGCAGGGAATGAGCAGTTCTTC. It codes for CAISTVRAGNEQFF.

Note on this clonotype: Sequence at one end of the junction differs from germline and may be a read error. V gene TRBV12-3 or TRBV12-4 combines with J gene TRBJ2-2; D is uncertain. This CDR3 has 14 residues. The CDR3 DNA sequence: TGTGCCAGCAGTTCCAGACCGAACACTGGGGAGCTGTTTTTT. Its protein product is CASSSRPNTGELFF.

This clonotype was counted only a few times. The rearrangement joins TRBV29-1 to TRBJ2-5; 13 nucleotides agree with TRBD2. The CDR3 extends over 17 amino acids. Germline loops: CDR1 SQVTM, CDR2 ANQGSEA. V was pared by 6 bases and J by 1 base, with 11 bases of the junction left unmatched. The CDR3 spells CSVDGLAGAPLQETQYF. The CDR3 bases are TGCAGCGTGGATGGACTAGCGGGAGCCCCCCTCCAAGAGACCCAGTACTTC.

This clonotype occurred many times. The chain combines TRBV7-3 with TRBJ2-2; 7 bases are a match to TRBD2. Trimming at V came to 2 bases and at J to 6 bases, leaving 6 bases not matched to a gene. The germline V gene has CDR1 SGHTA and CDR2 FQGTGA. This CDR3 contains 15 residues. The CDR3 sequence is CASSLQGGPSGELFF. The CDR3 coding sequence is TGTGCCAGCAGCTTACAGGGAGGGCCCTCCGGGGAGCTGTTTTTT.

This clonotype appeared many times. The chain is built from TRBV2 and TRBJ1-5; D unclear. Germline V CDR1 and CDR2: SNHLY, FYNNEI. The length of the CDR3 is 14 residues. V was clipped by 6 bases and J by 4 bases, with 13 bases between them. The CDR3 bases are TGTGCCAGCAGGACGGACGGTCGAAATCAGCCCCAGCATTTT. Its translation is CASRTDGRNQPQHF.

This clonotype was counted ten times or more. The chain has TRBV12-3 or TRBV12-4 and TRBJ1-5; maybe TRBD1 (5 bases). This CDR3 comprises 14 residues. V was trimmed by 5 bases and J by 7 bases, leaving 15 bases between them. The DNA of the CDR3 is TGTGCCAGCAGTCCGAAGACAGTTGCGCAGCCCCAGCATTTT. It is translated as CASSPKTVAQPQHF.